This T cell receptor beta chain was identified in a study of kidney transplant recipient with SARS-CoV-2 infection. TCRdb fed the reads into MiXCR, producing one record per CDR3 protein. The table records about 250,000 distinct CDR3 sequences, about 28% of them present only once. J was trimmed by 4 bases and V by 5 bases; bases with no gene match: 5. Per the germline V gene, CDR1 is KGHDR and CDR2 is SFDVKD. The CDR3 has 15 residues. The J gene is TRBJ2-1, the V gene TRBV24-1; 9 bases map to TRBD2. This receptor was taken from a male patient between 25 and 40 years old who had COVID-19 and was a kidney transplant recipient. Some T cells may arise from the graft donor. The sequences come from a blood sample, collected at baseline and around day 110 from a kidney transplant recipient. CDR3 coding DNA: TGTGCCACCAGTGGACGACTAGCGGATTACAATGAGCAGTTCTTC. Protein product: CATSGRLADYNEQFF.